This T cell receptor beta chain was sequenced in a study of HIV-infected patients and healthy controls. No cell fractionation was done, so the repertoire covers all unsorted peripheral blood T cells. An approximately 2.6 ml peripheral blood sample was taken for RNA. Donors were HIV-infected adults who had not yet started antiretroviral therapy but were about to begin. Notes on the study in general: Untreated HIV+ repertoires had roughly threefold fewer distinct CDR3s and lower Shannon diversity than healthy controls.

This clonotype was recorded at least ten times. Its target is not known. 500 ng RNA was reverse transcribed with alpha and beta constant-region primers. Each of the alpha and beta chains got its own library through chain-specific third strand synthesis with indices. After a brief PCR adding P5, P7 and a second index, roughly 25 amplification cycles followed. TCRdb called the 5' RACE reads again in MiXCR, with one record for every CDR3 protein. The sample records 7,500 to 8,000 distinct CDR3 sequences, about 6.3% being singletons. Germline loops: CDR1 LGHDT, CDR2 YNNKEL (reference sequence). The CDR3 has 18 residues. V dropped 0 bases and J dropped 0 bases, with 14 bases sitting between them.

J is TRBJ2-2 and V is TRBV3-1, with D uncertain. The clonotype comes from an adult with HIV infection. Sample: blood, taken before antiretroviral therapy. In nucleotides, the CDR3 is TGTGCCAGCAGCCAAGATTATACGGATATCGCGAACACCGGGGAGCTGTTTTTT. Amino acids: CASSQDYTDIANTGELFF.